One sample yielded the 31 T cell receptor beta chains listed below, sequenced in a study of blood T cells in healthy people across ages (dated by TCRdb to between 2014 and 2017). The library was prepared using 5' RACE. Sequencer: Illumina HiSeq 2500. The second PCR ran for about 6 to 12 cycles and used a J-beta primer mix along with a sample-barcoded 5' primer. Using fastp trimming at Q25 and MiXCR clonotype assembly, TCRdb reanalyzed the public sequencing data and kept in-frame beta chains. Each CDR3 protein gets just one entry, which takes the most common genes and DNA from the rows behind it. The sample contains roughly 1,500,000 distinct CDR3 sequences, around 35% of them found a single time. Around 11% of the sample is in the top ten clones. Sample: blood. The receptors here all came from a woman in her thirties in good health.

The chain links TRBV5-1 to TRBJ2-2; D unresolved. The germline V and J ends were trimmed by 3 bases and 5 bases, with 8 bases remaining between them. Germline values: CDR1 SGHRS, CDR2 YFSETQ. The CDR3 contains 13 residues. Here the CDR3 reads CASSSDWTGELFF. CDR3 nucleotide sequence: TGCGCCAGCAGCTCCGACTGGACCGGGGAGCTGTTTTTT.

This clonotype has a single count. This chain connects TRBV12-3 or TRBV12-4 to TRBJ1-1; TRBD1 matches at 7 bases. Trimming cost V 7 bases and J 4 bases; bases outside gene matches: 6. CDR3 length: 13 residues. In DNA, the CDR3 is TGTGCCAGCAAGGGACGACAGGGCACTGAAGCTTTCTTT. Translated: CASKGRQGTEAFF.

This chain links TRBV27 with TRBJ2-7; D gene unclear. Germline CDR1 reads MNHEY; CDR2 reads SMNVEV (reference sequence). The germline V and J ends were trimmed by 2 bases and 6 bases, with 11 bases remaining between them. There are 13 residues in the CDR3. The CDR3 here is CASSLGRIREQYF. CDR3 bases: TGTGCCAGCAGTTTAGGGCGGATCCGCGAGCAGTACTTC.

The chain carries TRBV6-1 and TRBJ2-6; 8 bases are a match to TRBD2. In germline, CDR1 is MNHNS, CDR2 SASEGT. V was clipped by 6 bases and J by 1 base; unmatched bases: 8. CDR3 size: 17 residues. In DNA, the CDR3 is TGTGCCAGCAGCGTAAGCGGGAGAAGGTCTGGGGCCAACGTCCTGACTTTC. This translates into CASSVSGRRSGANVLTF.

This clonotype was counted between two and nine times. This rearrangement joins TRBV12-3 or TRBV12-4 to TRBJ2-2, with 7 bases fitting TRBD1. The V gene end was trimmed by 6 bases and the J gene end by 4 bases; junction bases not matched to a gene: 11. The CDR3 totals 16 residues. The CDR3 nucleotides read TGTGCCAGCAGCCCCGACAGGGCTTCGGGCACCGGGGAGCTGTTTTTT. Translation gives CASSPDRASGTGELFF.

This clonotype was found a few times. The rearrangement links TRBV12-3 or TRBV12-4 to TRBJ2-5; 7 nucleotides agree with TRBD2. The CDR3 contains 15 residues. V was clipped by 5 bases and J by 1 base; unmatched bases: 7. The CDR3 nucleotides read TGTGCCAGCAGTCCTACCCTAGCGGTCCAAGAGACCCAGTACTTC. This gives the protein CASSPTLAVQETQYF.

This clonotype appeared a few times. The chain joins TRBV7-9 to TRBJ2-1, with D tentatively TRBD2 (5 bases). The CDR3 contains 14 residues. V gave up 5 bases and J gave up 6 bases, with 14 bases separating them. Germline V gene lookup returns CDR1 SEHNR and CDR2 FQNEAQ (reference sequence). In DNA, the CDR3 is TGTGCCAGCAGCCCCTTCGAGGGTGGCAATGAGCAGTTCTTC. This gives the protein CASSPFEGGNEQFF.

In the case of this clonotype: A much larger clone is a single base away; this may be a read error. This sequence joins TRBV3-1 and TRBJ2-7; the D gene could be TRBD1 or TRBD2 (7 bases each). V shed 4 bases and J shed 7 bases, with 20 bases lying between them. This CDR3 has 15 residues. The germline V gene encodes CDR1 LGHDT and CDR2 YNNKEL (reference sequence). The CDR3 nucleotides are TGTGCCAGCAGCCCAATGAGGGAGGGGGCGTGGGAGCAGTACTTC. It encodes CASSPMREGAWEQYF.

This chain links TRBV7-2 with TRBJ2-7, with D uncertain. CDR3 length: 15 residues. Trimming left V 3 bases short and J 0 bases short, with 12 bases between. CDR1 is SGHTA, CDR2 FQGNSA, per germline. The CDR3 sequence: CASSFGRNPSYEQYF. The CDR3 coding sequence is TGTGCCAGCAGCTTTGGACGCAACCCCTCCTACGAGCAGTACTTC.

The chain joins TRBV28 to TRBJ2-1; 7 nucleotides line up with TRBD2. Trimming cost V 5 bases and J 5 bases; bases outside gene matches: 9. This CDR3 is 15 amino acids long. CDR1 and CDR2 from the germline V gene are MDHEN and SYDVKM. The CDR3 here is CASSPPLAVNNEQFF. Here the CDR3 DNA reads TGTGCCAGCAGTCCCCCTCTAGCGGTGAACAATGAGCAGTTCTTC.

V gene TRBV9 combines with J gene TRBJ2-7; TRBD2 matches 9 bases. CDR1 is SGDLS and CDR2 is YYNGEE in the germline V gene. This CDR3 has 14 residues. The junction had 4 bases not matched to a gene; V was cut back by 0 bases and J by 6 bases. The CDR3 is CASSVGSGRSEQYF. The CDR3 bases are TGTGCCAGCAGCGTAGGCAGCGGGAGGTCCGAGCAGTACTTC.

This rearrangement joins TRBV7-9 to TRBJ1-2; D is ambiguous. CDR3 length: 10 residues. Per germline, CDR1 SEHNR and CDR2 FQNEAQ (reference sequence). V shed 8 bases and J shed 6 bases, with 7 bases lying between them. The CDR3 DNA follows: TGTGCCAGCGGCAGAAATGGCTACACCTTC. The encoded protein is CASGRNGYTF.

About this clonotype: One junction end disagrees with the germline gene, perhaps due to a read error. The genes are TRBV27 and TRBJ2-1; D is possibly TRBD2 (6 bases). The CDR3 contains 15 residues. Germline-derived CDR1 and CDR2 are MNHEY and SMNVEV (reference sequence). CDR3 DNA sequence: TGTGCCAGCAGTCTCCCGGGACTCCGGTTCAATGAGCGGTTCTTC. Translated: CASSLPGLRFNERFF.

The chain is built from TRBV4-1 and TRBJ2-4; D uncertain. The end of the DNA is better explained by TRBJ2-7, so the J call may be wrong. CDR3 length equals 16 residues. Germline CDR1 MGHRA, CDR2 YSYEKL. CDR3 sequence: CASSQDTSSAPYEQYF. The CDR3 nucleotides are TGCGCCAGCAGCCAAGATACCAGTAGTGCCCCCTACGAGCAGTACTTC.

This clonotype has just a few counts. V usage is TRBV3-1 and J usage is TRBJ2-7, with TRBD2 matching over 9 bases. The CDR3 runs to 14 residues. The germline CDR1 and CDR2 sequences are LGHDT and YNNKEL (reference sequence). V was pared by 3 bases and J by 3 bases, with 3 bases of the junction left unmatched. The CDR3 region has the DNA TGTGCCAGCAGCCAGATTAGCGGGGGCTACGAGCAGTACTTC. It encodes CASSQISGGYEQYF.

This clonotype was seen a few times. V usage is TRBV5-1 and J usage is TRBJ1-1; 9 bases align to TRBD1. Per the germline V gene, CDR1 is SGHRS and CDR2 is YFSETQ. The V and J ends lost 3 bases and 7 bases, in that order; junction bases with no gene match: 4. CDR3 length: 13 residues. The CDR3 sequence is CASSWEDRGEAFF. DNA of the CDR3: TGCGCCAGCAGCTGGGAGGACAGGGGTGAAGCTTTCTTT.

The rearrangement uses TRBV6-1 and TRBJ2-1; TRBD2 agrees at 8 bases. The CDR3 totals 14 residues. J gave up 7 bases and V 6 bases, and 8 bases lay outside the gene matches. The germline V gene has CDR1 MNHNS and CDR2 SASEGT. As DNA, the CDR3 is TGTGCCAGCAGGGGGCGGGAGGACTCAAATGAGCAGTTCTTC. Its translation: CASRGREDSNEQFF.

This clonotype came up a few times. The J gene is TRBJ2-3, the V gene TRBV9, with D possibly matching TRBD2 (5 bases). The CDR3 is 17 amino acids. The V gene's germline CDR1 is SGDLS and CDR2 YYNGEE. V dropped 0 bases and J dropped 2 bases, with 16 bases sitting between them. The CDR3 loop reads CASSVVAGRGHTDTQYF. DNA of the CDR3: TGTGCCAGCAGCGTAGTTGCAGGACGAGGGCACACAGATACGCAGTATTTT.

The chain is built from TRBV28 and TRBJ2-5, with a tentative D call TRBD2 (6 bases). In germline, CDR1 is MDHEN, CDR2 SYDVKM. The V end lost 5 bases, the J end lost 5 bases, and 15 bases lay between the germline ends. There are 14 residues in the CDR3. CDR3 sequence: CASSPRLEGETQYF. As DNA, the CDR3 is TGTGCCAGCAGTCCCCGACTAGAGGGGGAGACCCAGTACTTC.

This clonotype was recorded many times. The V and J genes are TRBV7-3 and TRBJ2-3; either TRBD1 or TRBD2 may supply D (6 bases each). This CDR3 is built from 14 residues. Germline assignment: CDR1 SGHTA and CDR2 FQGTGA. V was shortened by 5 bases and J by 0 bases, with 9 bases between the two germline ends. CDR3 in amino acids: CASSPGASTDTQYF. The CDR3 DNA reads TGTGCCAGCAGCCCGGGGGCCAGCACAGATACGCAGTATTTT.

As DNA, the CDR3 is TGCAGTGCCTGCGTTGGGCAGGTCAGGGATTCACCCCTCCACTTT. This codes for CSACVGQVRDSPLHF. The chain is built from TRBV20-1 and TRBJ1-6; perhaps TRBD1 as D (5 bases). Looked up from germline, CDR1 is DFQATT and CDR2 is SNEGSKA (reference sequence). The V end was cut by 6 bases, the J end by 8 bases, with 20 bases between. This CDR3 has 15 amino acids.

V gene TRBV20-1 combines with J gene TRBJ2-7; 9 nucleotides align to TRBD2. The CDR3 extends over 13 amino acids. V shed 6 bases, J shed 3 bases, and the junction held 6 bases outside the gene matches. Germline V gene sequence: CDR1 DFQATT, CDR2 SNEGSKA (reference sequence). The DNA of the CDR3 is TGCAGTGCCCGGACTAGCGAGAACTACGAGCAGTACTTC. It translates to CSARTSENYEQYF.

This clonotype was counted between two and nine times. The rearrangement uses TRBV20-1 and TRBJ2-4; 7 nucleotides align to TRBD2. The J segment lost 8 bases and the V segment lost 6 bases, leaving 10 bases of the junction unmatched. The germline CDR1 and CDR2 sequences are DFQATT and SNEGSKA (reference sequence). This CDR3 spans 13 amino acids. The CDR3 DNA is TGCAGTGCCACCGGGACTACGGGTGACATTCAGTACTTC. Its protein product is CSATGTTGDIQYF.

This clonotype was observed a few times. The genes are TRBV6-5 and TRBJ2-7; D gene uncertain. V lost 4 bases and J lost 0, with 7 bases in between. In germline, CDR1 is MNHEY, CDR2 SVGAGI. The CDR3 spans 13 residues. The CDR3 is CASSSVDSYEQYF. The DNA for the CDR3 is TGTGCCAGCAGTTCGGTGGACTCCTACGAGCAGTACTTC.

With respect to this clonotype: Germline and junction disagree at one end, which may indicate a read error. This sequence joins TRBV12-3 or TRBV12-4 and TRBJ2-5; maybe TRBD1 (6 bases). The CDR3 runs to 14 residues. This CDR3 is CTSSSSGQRGAQYF. In nucleotides, the CDR3 is TGTACCAGCAGTTCAAGCGGACAGCGAGGTGCGCAGTACTTC.

Of note for this clonotype: Given a much more abundant clone one base away, this may be a read error. The rearrangement links TRBV25-1 to TRBJ2-7; either TRBD1 or TRBD2 may supply D (5 bases each). The V end was cut by 4 bases, the J end by 2 bases, with 15 bases between. Per germline, CDR1 MGHDK and CDR2 SYGVNS. The CDR3 has 15 residues. CDR3: CASSGFEGTTYEQYF. In DNA form, the CDR3 reads TGTGCCAGCAGTGGATTCGAAGGGACGACCTACGAGCAGTACTTC.

The chain couples TRBV20-1 to TRBJ1-6, with 8 bases aligning to TRBD1. Germline CDR1 and CDR2: DFQATT and SNEGSKA (reference sequence). This CDR3 comprises 15 residues. Losses at the gene ends were 3 bases for V and 7 bases for J; bases not matched to a gene: 8. CDR3 sequence: CSASFQGAVNSPLHF. CDR3 coding DNA: TGCAGTGCTAGTTTTCAGGGGGCGGTAAATTCACCCCTCCACTTT.

This chain joins TRBV9 and TRBJ2-3, with 12 nucleotides matching TRBD2. The germline gives CDR1 SGDLS, CDR2 YYNGEE. Germline trimming cut 0 bases from V and 4 bases from J; bases unmatched to any gene: 6. The CDR3 loop spans 17 amino acids. The CDR3 sequence is CASSVEPSGRVADTQYF. CDR3 coding DNA: TGTGCCAGCAGCGTAGAACCTAGCGGGAGGGTTGCAGATACGCAGTATTTT.

This clonotype turned up a few times. V is TRBV21-1 and J is TRBJ2-5; the table names TRBD1, a call not compared with the DNA. TRBV21-1 counts as a pseudogene. This CDR3 is 15 amino acids long. CDR3 nucleotides: TGTGCCAGCAGCAAAGTAGAGGACGGACCCCCTGGGCAGTACTTC. Translated: CASSKVEDGPPGQYF.

This clonotype was seen ten or more times. This chain connects TRBV12-3 or TRBV12-4 to TRBJ2-3; 16 nucleotides line up with TRBD2. J was trimmed by 2 bases and V by 4 bases; bases with no gene match: 3. This CDR3 is built from 17 residues. The CDR3 protein is CASSSGTSGGATDTQYF. In DNA, the CDR3 is TGTGCCAGCAGTTCAGGGACTAGCGGGGGGGCCACAGATACGCAGTATTTT.

This chain joins TRBV12-3 or TRBV12-4 and TRBJ2-1, with D perhaps matching TRBD1 (6 bases). The CDR3 consists of 14 residues. V was trimmed by 4 bases and J by 8 bases, leaving 15 bases between them. CDR3 loop: CASSWGPGADEQFF. The CDR3 DNA follows: TGTGCCAGCAGTTGGGGGCCAGGGGCCGATGAGCAGTTCTTC.